These 8 T cell receptor beta chains were all obtained from the same sample, sequenced in a study of T cell repertoires in cytomegalovirus infection. One entry per CDR3 protein results from TCRdb running MiXCR on the reads. The repertoire holds approximately 500,000 distinct CDR3 sequences, with about 25% as singletons. Material for sequencing was PBMCs. Every receptor here comes from a human donor in good health (CMV status not recorded). Some clones in this sample may be carry-over from other donors' samples.

This clonotype was seen many times. The V gene is TRBV7-9, the J gene TRBJ1-1; the match to TRBD1 covers 7 bases. The CDR3 length is 17 residues. Unmatched junction bases numbered 14, after V lost 5 bases and J lost 2 bases. The germline V gene encodes CDR1 SEHNR and CDR2 FQNEAQ (reference sequence). CDR3 nucleotide sequence: TGTGCCAGCAGCCCATCTCCGGGACAGCAGGAAAACACTGAAGCTTTCTTT. Amino acid sequence: CASSPSPGQQENTEAFF.

The CDR3 loop reads CASSLISSANEQFF. In nucleotides, the CDR3 is TGTGCCAGCAGCTTAATTAGTTCGGCCAATGAGCAGTTCTTC. This chain joins TRBV11-3 and TRBJ2-1; D is unclear. V shed 2 bases and J shed 6 bases, with 11 bases lying between them. Germline lookup yields CDR1 SGHNT and CDR2 YENEEA. This CDR3 region has 14 residues.

The chain has TRBV3-1 and TRBJ1-6; perhaps TRBD1 as D (5 bases). Germline V gene lookup returns CDR1 LGHDT and CDR2 YNNKEL (reference sequence). V dropped 8 bases and J dropped 13 bases, with 21 bases sitting between them. The CDR3 contains 14 residues. CDR3 in amino acids: CASRVEHRPGPLHF. The CDR3 bases are TGTGCCAGCCGCGTGGAGCACCGGCCAGGGCCCCTCCACTTT.

This clonotype was seen a handful of times. The V gene is TRBV7-2, the J gene TRBJ1-2; no clear D gene. In germline, CDR1 is SGHTA, CDR2 FQGNSA. Trimming left V 4 bases short and J 4 bases short, with 13 bases between. The CDR3 sequence is 14 residues long. The CDR3 bases are TGTGCCAGCAGCTCCGAAATGCCCTCCTATGGCTACACCTTC. It encodes CASSSEMPSYGYTF.

Many counts were recorded for this clonotype. This sequence joins TRBV7-2 and TRBJ1-2; D remains ambiguous. The CDR3 contains 14 residues. Germline CDR1 SGHTA, CDR2 FQGNSA. V lost 6 bases and J lost 9, with 20 bases in between. CDR3 nucleotides: TGTGCCAGCAGGTCCCAAGCGAGGCCCTTGAGCTACACCTTC. Its protein is CASRSQARPLSYTF.

This clonotype was observed many times. The V call is TRBV7-2, the J call TRBJ2-1, with D possibly called TRBD1 or TRBD2 (5 bases each). Germline V lookup: CDR1 SGHTA, CDR2 FQGNSA. The V end was cut by 2 bases, the J end by 15 bases, with 20 bases between. This CDR3 has 14 residues. CDR3 protein: CASSLREGWRAVFF. In DNA, the CDR3 is TGTGCCAGCAGCTTACGTGAGGGGTGGCGAGCGGTGTTCTTC. The full variable domain, rest sourced from reference TRBV7-2 and TRBJ2-1, is GAGVSQSPSNKVTEKGKDVELRCDPISGHTALYWYRQSLGQGLEFLIYFQGNSAPDKSGLPSDRFSAERTGGSVSTLTIQRTQQEDSAVYLCASSLREGWRAVFFGPGTRLTVL.

With regard to this clonotype: Germline and junction disagree at one end, which may indicate a read error. This chain joins TRBV6-2 or TRBV6-3 and TRBJ1-5; TRBD1 is a possible D gene (6 bases). The CDR3 is 13 amino acids. Germline CDR1 is MNHEY and CDR2 is SVGEGT. The chain's CDR3 is CASSYEGVQRQHF. In nucleotides, the CDR3 is TGTGCCAGCAGTTACGAGGGGGTTCAGCGCCAGCATTTT.

The chain's CDR3 is CARSPTTSGRHTGELFF. CDR3 DNA: TGTGCCAGAAGCCCAACCACTAGCGGGAGACACACCGGGGAGCTGTTTTTT. This rearrangement joins TRBV5-3 to TRBJ2-2; 11 bases align to TRBD2. TRBV5-3 falls under the ORF class, with uncertain function. The CDR3 totals 17 residues. The V gene end was trimmed by 4 bases and the J gene end by 3 bases; junction bases not matched to a gene: 8.